Below, 9 T cell receptor beta chains from the same sample are listed, as sequenced in a study of cytomegalovirus exposure and HLA in healthy donors. The primer mix had 60 Vbeta and 13 Jbeta primers. Assay used: immunoSEQ multiplex PCR; TCRdb lists only in-frame clones, some missing. The sample lists some 210,000 clones; around 73% were seen once. The sequencing input was PBMCs. The receptor source for this set is a woman under 40 in good health and CMV-seropositive.

CDR3 sequence: CASSPTTGYSNQPQHF. The CDR3 coding sequence is TGTGCCAGCTCACCGACAACAGGGTATAGCAATCAGCCCCAGCATTTT. The chain carries TRBV18 and TRBJ1-5; tentatively, D is TRBD1 (6 bases). Trimming shortened V by 3 bases and J by 0 bases, and 12 bases separated the two germline ends. CDR3 size: 16 residues. Germline loops: CDR1 KGHSH, CDR2 LQKENI.

The chain couples TRBV7-8 to TRBJ1-6; D unresolved. From germline, CDR1 is SGHVS and CDR2 FQNEAQ. This CDR3 is 12 amino acids long. Between the trimmed V and J ends, which lost 5 bases and 10 bases, there was a span of 9 bases. The CDR3 loop reads CASSPRRSPLHF. The CDR3 nucleotides read TGTGCCAGCAGCCCCCGCAGATCACCCCTCCACTTT.

The rearrangement joins TRBV9 to TRBJ2-3; 12 positions agree with TRBD2. This CDR3 is built from 18 residues. The V and J ends lost 3 bases and 0 bases, in that order; junction bases with no gene match: 8. CDR1 and CDR2 (germline): SGDLS, YYNGEE. CDR3 protein: CASSAARTSGASTDTQYF. The DNA for the CDR3 is TGTGCCAGCAGCGCCGCCCGGACTAGCGGGGCTAGCACAGATACGCAGTATTTT.

The rearrangement joins TRBV7-8 to TRBJ1-5; the D is unclear. Germline CDR1 SGHVS, CDR2 FQNEAQ. The CDR3 has 17 amino acids. V lost 1 base to trimming and J lost 0 bases, with 13 bases between them. The CDR3 spells CASSLGFSETSNQPQHF. The CDR3 DNA reads TGTGCCAGCAGCTTAGGGTTTAGCGAGACTAGCAATCAGCCCCAGCATTTT.

The table lists this clone with a count of one. V gene TRBV19 combines with J gene TRBJ1-1, with D maybe TRBD1 (6 bases). The length of the CDR3 is 16 residues. V was cut by 3 bases and J by 1 base, with 15 bases left in between. From germline, CDR1 is LNHDA and CDR2 SQIVND (reference sequence). CDR3 sequence reads: CASSIWQGKGNTEAFF. The CDR3 region has the DNA TGTGCCAGTAGTATTTGGCAGGGGAAAGGGAACACTGAAGCTTTCTTT. Together with reference TRBV19 and TRBJ1-1, the CDR3 gives the full variable domain: DGGITQSPKYLFRKEGQNVTLSCEQNLNHDAMYWYRQDPGQGLRLIYYSQIVNDFQKGDIAEGYSVSREKKESFPLTVTSAQKNPTAFYLCASSIWQGKGNTEAFFGQGTRLTVV.

This clone came up once. The CDR3 loop reads CASSIWTSGRASETQYF. In nucleotides, the CDR3 is TGTGCCAGTAGTATATGGACTAGCGGGAGGGCATCGGAGACCCAGTACTTC. V gene TRBV19 combines with J gene TRBJ2-5; 15 positions agree with TRBD2. With 2 bases clipped from V and 5 bases from J, the junction kept 6 bases outside the gene matches. Germline V CDR1 and CDR2: LNHDA, SQIVND (reference sequence). The CDR3 extends over 17 amino acids.

This chain connects TRBV15 to TRBJ2-2; 11 bases are shared with TRBD2. In germline, CDR1 is LNHNV, CDR2 YYDKDF (reference sequence). The CDR3 consists of 20 residues. V was clipped by 4 bases and J by 2 bases; unmatched bases: 15. CDR3 sequence (DNA): TGTGCCACCAGCACCGGTTGGACCGGGACTAGCGGTTTAAACACCGGGGAGCTGTTTTTT. This encodes CATSTGWTGTSGLNTGELFF.

V usage is TRBV6-5 and J usage is TRBJ1-2; D is unresolved. The V end lost 5 bases, the J end lost 5 bases, and 12 bases lay between the germline ends. Germline loops: CDR1 MNHEY, CDR2 SVGAGI. CDR3 length equals 13 residues. CDR3 in DNA: TGTGCCAGCAGTGACTACCCGGGGTATGGCTACACCTTC. Amino acid sequence: CASSDYPGYGYTF.

As for this clone: This specimen includes other DNA sequences encoding the same CDR3. The rearrangement uses TRBV7-3 and TRBJ2-7; the match to TRBD1 covers 7 bases. The CDR3 totals 13 residues. CDR1 SGHTA and CDR2 FQGTGA come from the germline V gene. The J segment lost 2 bases and the V segment lost 5 bases, leaving 3 bases of the junction unmatched. CDR3 coding DNA: TGTGCCAGCAGCCGGGACAGACCCTACGAGCAGTACTTC. Encoded protein: CASSRDRPYEQYF.